The 21 T cell receptor beta chains given below trace back to one sample, sequenced in a study of blood T cells in healthy people across ages. A second PCR, run for roughly 7 to 11 cycles, used a sample-barcoded 5' primer plus a J-beta primer mix. Each CDR3 protein is one row after TCRdb ran MiXCR on the 5' RACE reads. The sample yields roughly 1,700,000 distinct CDR3 sequences, roughly 27% seen once. Sequenced: blood. The receptor set was obtained from a young woman in good health.

This clonotype was seen a few times. This chain connects TRBV7-2 to TRBJ1-6; TRBD1 matches 7 bases. CDR1 and CDR2 from the germline V gene are SGHTA and FQGNSA. The ends lost 6 bases at V and 9 bases at J; junction bases unmatched: 8. The CDR3 runs 14 residues. CDR3 sequence (DNA): TGTGCCAGCAGGAAAGGGGGCAAGGGTTCACCCCTCCACTTT. Translating gives CASRKGGKGSPLHF.

This clonotype was seen a handful of times. The chain recombines TRBV5-1 with TRBJ2-5; 7 nucleotides agree with TRBD1. The J call could be wrong; TRBJ2-7 is a better fit for the DNA end. Germline lookup yields CDR1 SGHRS and CDR2 YFSETQ. The CDR3 sequence is 14 residues long. The CDR3: CASSQFTGEPEQYF. The CDR3 coding sequence is TGCGCCAGCAGCCAGTTTACAGGGGAACCCGAGCAGTACTTC.

This clonotype has only a few counts. The chain carries TRBV12-3 or TRBV12-4 and TRBJ2-2, with 11 bases that match TRBD1. The CDR3 loop spans 16 amino acids. V trimming: 6 bases; J trimming: 5 bases; junction bases outside the gene matches: 8. CDR3 nucleotide sequence: TGTGCCAGCAGGGGGACAGGGGGAATTAGGACCGGGGAGCTGTTTTTT. This sequence encodes CASRGTGGIRTGELFF.

In regard to this clonotype: The junction differs from germline at one of its ends, possibly a read error. The chain uses TRBV3-1 and TRBJ1-6; D is undetermined. CDR1 LGHDT and CDR2 YNNKEL come from the germline V gene (reference sequence). The CDR3 consists of 14 residues. CDR3 DNA sequence: TGTACCAGCAGCCAAGGGCAGAATAATTCACCCCTCCACTTT. Translated: CTSSQGQNNSPLHF.

The chain carries TRBV14 and TRBJ2-3; either TRBD1 or TRBD2 may fit D (6 bases each). The V gene lost 6 bases and the J gene lost 0 bases, with 16 bases spanning the gap. This CDR3 contains 16 residues. Germline loops: CDR1 SGHDN, CDR2 FVKESK. This CDR3 is CASSLNWGASTDTQYF. DNA of the CDR3: TGTGCCAGCAGTCTAAACTGGGGGGCTAGCACAGATACGCAGTATTTT.

This clonotype was seen a handful of times. The CDR3, as DNA: TGTGCCATCAGGCCGGGACAGGGGGACTATGGCTACACCTTC. As protein: CAIRPGQGDYGYTF. The J gene is TRBJ1-2, the V gene TRBV10-3; TRBD1 aligns across 11 bases. This CDR3 has 14 amino acids. Trimming removed 6 bases from V and 3 bases from J; junction bases left unmatched: 3. Germline-derived CDR1 and CDR2 are ENHRY and SYGVKD.

This clonotype was found a few times. CDR3 DNA sequence: TGCGCCAGCAGCCAAGAGGCTACTGCCGCTGAGCAGTTCTTC. Its protein product is CASSQEATAAEQFF. The rearrangement uses TRBV4-1 and TRBJ2-1; D ambiguous. In germline, CDR1 is MGHRA, CDR2 YSYEKL. The CDR3 sequence is 14 residues long. Trimming took 0 bases from V and 9 from J, leaving 12 bases between them.

To note about this clonotype: A much larger clone lies one base from this, so it may be a read error. The chain recombines TRBV27 with TRBJ2-6; tentatively, D is TRBD1 (5 bases). CDR1 is MNHEY, CDR2 SMNVEV, per germline (reference sequence). The CDR3 extends over 15 amino acids. This CDR3 is CASMPLRSGANVRTF. The DNA of the CDR3 is TGTGCCAGCATGCCACTTCGCTCTGGGGCCAACGTCCGGACTTTC.

This clonotype was seen ten or more times. The chain joins TRBV18 to TRBJ2-5; TRBD2 matches at 7 bases. The V segment lost 3 bases and the J segment 4 bases; nucleotides outside the gene matches: 5. This CDR3 is built from 14 residues. Germline assignment: CDR1 KGHSH and CDR2 LQKENI. The CDR3 here is CASSPIREVETQYF. CDR3 sequence (DNA): TGTGCCAGCTCACCGATCCGGGAGGTAGAGACCCAGTACTTC.

Remarks on this clonotype: It may be a read error: a sequence one base away is much more abundant. This chain's CDR3 is CACRDSPNYGYTF. In DNA, the CDR3 is TGTGCCTGCAGGGACAGCCCAAACTATGGCTACACCTTC. The V call is TRBV28, the J call TRBJ1-2, with TRBD1 matching 7 bases. CDR3 length equals 13 residues. Germline V CDR1 and CDR2: MDHEN, SYDVKM.

The V gene is TRBV7-9, the J gene TRBJ1-1; D gene uncertain. Trimming took 3 bases from V and 6 from J, leaving 5 bases between them. This CDR3 has 11 residues. Germline lookup yields CDR1 SEHNR and CDR2 FQNEAQ (reference sequence). The CDR3 DNA is TGTGCCAGCAGCTTTTCAGCTGAAGCTTTCTTT. Protein sequence: CASSFSAEAFF.

This clonotype was seen more than once but under ten times. The V gene is TRBV10-2, the J gene TRBJ2-2; D is undetermined. The CDR3 has 15 amino acids. V lost 5 bases to trimming and J lost 0 bases, with 10 bases between them. The germline gives CDR1 WSHSY, CDR2 SAAADI. CDR3 sequence reads: CASSHRISNTGELFF. CDR3 bases: TGCGCCAGCAGTCATCGGATTTCGAACACCGGGGAGCTGTTTTTT.

This clonotype appeared a few times. This chain joins TRBV4-1 and TRBJ1-3; no reliable D call. The CDR3 has 15 residues. The germline V gene has CDR1 MGHRA and CDR2 YSYEKL. The V end lost 1 base, the J end lost 4 bases, and 11 bases lay between the germline ends. CDR3 nucleotide sequence: TGCGCCAGCAGCCAAGGAACAGTGGTCGGAAACACCATATATTTT. Its translation: CASSQGTVVGNTIYF.

This clonotype has just a few counts. One junction end disagrees with the germline gene, perhaps due to a read error. The chain recombines TRBV7-9 with TRBJ2-1; perhaps TRBD2 as D (6 bases). Germline loops: CDR1 SEHNR, CDR2 FQNEAQ (reference sequence). The CDR3 loop spans 16 amino acids. The CDR3 is CAGSPRGRPNYNEQFF. The CDR3 bases are TGTGCCGGCAGCCCGAGAGGGAGGCCGAATTACAATGAGCAGTTCTTC.

This clonotype was detected only a few times. This chain links TRBV6-2 or TRBV6-3 with TRBJ1-2, with D unclear. The V gene's germline CDR1 is MNHEY and CDR2 SVGEGT. V lost 0 bases and J lost 8, with 16 bases in between. The CDR3 runs to 15 residues. The chain's CDR3 is CASSYSKEGSGGYTF. CDR3 nucleotide sequence: TGTGCCAGCAGTTACTCCAAGGAGGGTTCAGGCGGCTACACCTTC.

V usage is TRBV20-1 and J usage is TRBJ2-3; TRBD2 aligns across 7 bases. Germline V gene lookup returns CDR1 DFQATT and CDR2 SNEGSKA (reference sequence). This CDR3 is 14 amino acids long. V gave up 1 base and J gave up 5 bases; unmatched junction bases: 6. The CDR3 spells CSARAGGKVDTQYF. CDR3 nucleotide sequence: TGCAGTGCTAGAGCGGGGGGAAAGGTAGATACGCAGTATTTT.

This clonotype has just one count. The chain carries TRBV7-2 and TRBJ1-2; D is possibly TRBD1 (6 bases). The CDR3 contains 15 residues. CDR1 and CDR2 from the germline V gene are SGHTA and FQGNSA. V dropped 5 bases and J dropped 4 bases, with 17 bases sitting between them. CDR3 in amino acids: CASSPRDITPYGYTF. The CDR3, as DNA: TGTGCCAGCAGCCCCCGGGACATCACCCCCTATGGCTACACCTTC.

This clonotype was counted between two and nine times. The chain joins TRBV2 to TRBJ2-6; D remains unclear. The germline gives CDR1 SNHLY, CDR2 FYNNEI. This CDR3 contains 14 residues. Trimming took 6 bases from V and 4 from J, leaving 10 bases between them. CDR3 bases: TGTGCCAGCAGGGACCCTTGGGGGGCCAACGTCCTGACTTTC. This sequence encodes CASRDPWGANVLTF.

There are a few counts of this clonotype. This chain connects TRBV6-1 to TRBJ2-1; TRBD1 agrees at 9 bases. J was trimmed by 4 bases and V by 4 bases; bases with no gene match: 8. This CDR3 is built from 16 residues. From germline, CDR1 is MNHNS and CDR2 SASEGT. The CDR3, as DNA: TGTGCCAGCAGTGCGATTAAAGGACAGGGGTACAATGAGCAGTTCTTC. Translation gives CASSAIKGQGYNEQFF.

This clonotype was observed at least ten times. The J gene is TRBJ1-2, the V gene TRBV29-1; weak D call: TRBD1 (6 bases). Germline-derived CDR1 and CDR2 are SQVTM and ANQGSEA. The CDR3 is 13 residues long. The V gene lost 4 bases and the J gene lost 0 bases, with 9 bases spanning the gap. CDR3 amino acids: CSVGDMTNYGYTF. Here the CDR3 DNA reads TGCAGCGTTGGGGACATGACTAACTATGGCTACACCTTC. Together with reference TRBV29-1 and TRBJ1-2, the CDR3 gives the full variable domain: SAVISQKPSRDICQRGTSLTIQCQVDSQVTMMFWYRQQPGQSLTLIATANQGSEATYESGFVIDKFPISRPNLTFSTLTVSNMSPEDSSIYLCSVGDMTNYGYTFGSGTRLTVV.

This clonotype was found a few times. This may be a read error, as it is one base from a much larger clone. The CDR3 nucleotides are TGTGCCCAGGGGGGAGACCCCTACGAGCAGTTCTTC. Protein: CAQGGDPYEQFF. V usage is TRBV10-3 and J usage is TRBJ2-1, with D possibly being TRBD1 (7 bases). The CDR3 is made up of 12 amino acids. Germline values: CDR1 ENHRY, CDR2 SYGVKD. Trimming removed 11 bases at V and 10 bases at J, with 18 bases between.